A selection of T cell receptor beta chains follows, all from one sample in a study of blood T cells in healthy people across ages. TCRdb re-called the 5' RACE reads through MiXCR, storing one row per CDR3 protein. The data show over 1,500,000 distinct CDR3 sequences, 40% to 55% seen once. The sequenced sample consisted of blood. The receptor source for this set is a woman aged 40 to 50 in good health. Each CDR3 is given with its conserved first and last residue. D genes are given only for firm matches. Expanded clones get a size class; other rows say once, few or many, or leave the size out.

>TRBJ1-1|TRBV5-1|TRBD1|.
TGCGCCAGCAGCTGGAGGGACAGGGCGGATACTTTCTTT
CASSWRDRADTFF
>TRBJ2-1|TRBV7-2|TRBD2|.
TGTGCCAGCAGCTCCCCCATTAGCGGGGGTGCCTCCTGCAATGAGCAGTTCTTC
CASSSPISGGASCNEQFF
>TRBJ1-2|TRBV5-1|.|once
TGCGCCAGCAGCTTGGATGGCTCTTACCTTTATGGCCACACCTTC
CASSLDGSYLYGHTF
>TRBJ1-4|TRBV6-5|TRBD1|.
TGTGCCAGCAGTATGGACAGGGGCGATGGAAAACTGTTTTTT
CASSMDRGDGKLFF
>TRBJ2-1|TRBV3-1|.|.
TGTGCCAGCAGCCACTCCCCCCCCGGGGCCGTAAACAATGAGCAGTTCTTC
CASSHSPPGAVNNEQFF
>TRBJ2-5|TRBV21-1|.|few
TGTGCCAGCAGCACTAGACGGGGGCACCAAGAGACCCAGTACTTC
CASSTRRGHQETQYF
>TRBJ2-3|TRBV3-1|TRBD2|.
TGTGCCAGCAGCCCGGGACTAGCGGTCCCCGTGAGCACAGATACGCAGTATTTT
CASSPGLAVPVSTDTQYF
>TRBJ1-1|TRBV29-1|.|.
TGCAGCGTTGAAATCGGGCCAACCCAAGCTTTCTTT
CSVEIGPTQAFF
>TRBJ2-5|TRBV20-1|.|.
TGCAATGCTAGAGATCTAGCTGGGGGGATACAAGAGACCCAGTACTTC
CNARDLAGGIQETQYF
>TRBJ2-7|TRBV6-1|TRBD1|.
TGTGCCAGCTTGACAGGGACCTACGAGCAGTACTTC
CASLTGTYEQYF
>TRBJ2-5|TRBV7-9|.|.
TGTGCCAGCAGCATGGACCAGCAGACACAAGAGACCCAGTACTTC
CASSMDQQTQETQYF
>TRBJ2-5|TRBV24-1|.|.
TGTGCCACCAGTGATTTCAAGACCCAGTACTTC
CATSDFKTQYF
>TRBJ2-1|TRBV29-1|.|few
TGCAGCGCAGCAGAGATGATGCAGTTCTTC
CSAAEMMQFF